The present T cell receptor beta chain was sequenced within a study of T cell changes during pregnancy in multiple sclerosis. Assay used: immunoSEQ multiplex PCR; TCRdb lists only in-frame clones, some missing. The table records about 23,000 clones, about 89% of them present only once. Source: CD8+ T cells from peripheral blood mononuclear cells, taken in the first trimester of pregnancy. This receptor was obtained from a female donor with multiple sclerosis, enrolled in a pregnancy study.

Here the CDR3 DNA reads TGTGCCAGCAGCGTAGCGGGACGGGAGGGGGCAGATACGCAGTATTTT. Translating gives CASSVAGREGADTQYF. This chain connects TRBV9 to TRBJ2-3; 8 positions agree with TRBD2. The CDR3 consists of 16 residues. V shed 0 bases, J shed 4 bases, and the junction held 7 bases outside the gene matches. Germline CDR1 reads SGDLS; CDR2 reads YYNGEE.